Sequencing of this T cell receptor beta chain was carried out in a study of patients and donors after allogeneic stem cell transplantation (dated by TCRdb to the early 2020s). There are many counts of this clonotype. Its antigen target is currently unknown. Within one base of it there is no much larger clone, and no base qualities were kept. Library method: RT-PCR. The listed sequencing device is NextSeq 550. Through fastp at Q25 and MiXCR, TCRdb rebuilt clones from the public reads, retaining in-frame beta chains. Each CDR3 protein gets just one entry, which takes the most common genes and DNA from the rows behind it. The sample table records about 40,000 distinct CDR3 sequences; more than 30% of these occur just once. 55% to 75% of the sample goes to the ten largest clones. The V end gives up 2 bases and the J end 7 bases, leaving 2 bases in the junction not matched to a gene. The CDR3 runs 12 amino acids, cysteine and phenylalanine included. CDR3 DNA only is kept here, 36 bases in frame from base 1. CDR1 and CDR2 (DFQATT, SNEGSKA) derive from the germline V gene (reference sequence).

Material: blood, either unsorted or a sorted T cell fraction (not recorded which). The V and J segments used are TRBV20-1 and TRBJ1-3, and 7 junctional nucleotides match TRBD1. The origin of this receptor is a human donor who was either an allogeneic HSCT recipient or a stem cell or donor lymphocyte infusion donor (not recorded which). It is not recorded whose cells these are; they may come from a transplant donor. The DNA sequence is given as TGCAGTGCTAGAAAGGACAGGAACACCATATATTTT. This translates into CSARKDRNTIYF.